The 10 T cell receptor beta chains below come from one sample, sequenced in a study of siplizumab effects on memory and regulatory T cells. The table came from immunoSEQ multiplex PCR; TCRdb's copy has only in-frame clones and leaves some out. The data contain over 85,000 clones, roughly 92% of them seen just once; the ten biggest clones take up 1% to 1.5%. Material for sequencing was CD4+ T cells sorted from blood. All receptors derive from a human donor in good health.

The rearrangement joins TRBV7-2 to TRBJ2-7; 8 positions match TRBD1. CDR3 size: 15 residues. Germline assignment: CDR1 SGHTA and CDR2 FQGNSA. V shed 1 base and J 4 bases; nucleotides not matched to a gene: 6. DNA of the CDR3: TGTGCCAGCAGCTTAGGACAGGGGAAGTTGTACGAGCAGTACTTC. Protein product: CASSLGQGKLYEQYF.

V is TRBV6-6 and J is TRBJ2-7; a possible D gene is TRBD2 (7 bases). Germline V lookup: CDR1 MNHNY, CDR2 SVGAGI (reference sequence). The V end lost 7 bases, the J end lost 2 bases, and 15 bases lay between the germline ends. The CDR3 is 14 residues long. As DNA, the CDR3 is TGTGCCAGCACCCGGGGAGGGGGGACCTACGAGCAGTACTTC. Its protein product is CASTRGGGTYEQYF.

The chain's CDR3 is CASRLAFSYEQYF. The CDR3 DNA reads TGCGCCAGCAGACTCGCGTTCTCCTACGAGCAGTACTTC. The genes are TRBV4-1 and TRBJ2-7; D is undetermined. V was shortened by 6 bases and J by 0 bases, with 9 bases between the two germline ends. Germline-derived CDR1 and CDR2 are MGHRA and YSYEKL. The length of the CDR3 is 13 residues.

The gene calls are TRBV6-1 and TRBJ1-1; D perhaps matches TRBD1 (6 bases). Per the germline V gene, CDR1 is MNHNS and CDR2 is SASEGT. The CDR3 totals 14 residues. The V end lost 10 bases, the J end lost 5 bases, and 20 bases lay between the germline ends. CDR3: CANAEGGRGTEAFF. The CDR3 DNA follows: TGTGCCAACGCGGAGGGGGGGCGAGGGACTGAAGCTTTCTTT.

The chain has TRBV21-1 and TRBJ1-4; the table's D gene call, TRBD1, was not cross checked with the DNA. TRBV21-1 is noted as a pseudogene. The CDR3 covers 16 residues. CDR3 protein: CASSKDRGATNEKLFF. The CDR3 region has the DNA TGTGCCAGCAGCAAAGACAGGGGCGCAACTAATGAAAAACTGTTTTTT.

The chain has TRBV6-5 and TRBJ2-3; 7 nucleotides line up with TRBD1. In germline, CDR1 is MNHEY, CDR2 SVGAGI. This CDR3 comprises 16 residues. Trimming cost V 3 bases and J 7 bases; bases outside gene matches: 13. The CDR3 nucleotides are TGTGCCAGCAGTTATGGCCTCCAGGGACAGAAGAATACGCAGTATTTT. It encodes CASSYGLQGQKNTQYF.

The V call is TRBV18, the J call TRBJ2-2, with a tentative D call TRBD2 (6 bases). Trimming pared 5 bases from V and 0 bases from J, leaving 13 bases between. CDR3 length: 16 amino acids. The germline CDR1 and CDR2 sequences are KGHSH and LQKENI. CDR3: CASSAEGLTNTGELFF. Here the CDR3 DNA reads TGTGCCAGCTCAGCGGAGGGCCTAACGAACACCGGGGAGCTGTTTTTT.

The rearrangement links TRBV5-1 to TRBJ2-7, with no clear D. Germline V CDR1 and CDR2: SGHRS, YFSETQ. V gave up 9 bases and J gave up 0 bases, with 10 bases separating them. This CDR3 contains 12 residues. CDR3 sequence: CATGKSSYEQYF. CDR3 coding DNA: TGCGCCACCGGAAAATCCTCCTACGAGCAGTACTTC. The full variable domain, rest sourced from reference TRBV5-1 and TRBJ2-7, is KAGVTQTPRYLIKTRGQQVTLSCSPISGHRSVSWYQQTPGQGLQFLFEYFSETQRNKGNFPGRFSGRQFSNSRSEMNVSTLELGDSALYLCATGKSSYEQYFGPGTRLTVT.

The chain is built from TRBV7-3 and TRBJ2-6; a possible D gene is TRBD1 (5 bases). The length of the CDR3 is 18 residues. Looked up from germline, CDR1 is SGHTA and CDR2 is FQGTGA. The V gene lost 0 bases and the J gene lost 5 bases, with 17 bases spanning the gap. This CDR3 is CASSLTLPTQARANVLTF. The CDR3 nucleotides read TGTGCCAGCAGCTTAACCCTTCCGACACAGGCGAGGGCCAACGTCCTGACTTTC.

This chain connects TRBV5-1 to TRBJ1-5; D remains unclear. Deletions cut 4 bases from V and 3 bases from J, with 14 bases between. CDR3 size: 15 residues. The V gene's germline CDR1 is SGHRS and CDR2 YFSETQ. Written as DNA, the CDR3 is TGCGCCAGCAGCCGAACTCCGGATACCAATCAGCCCCAGCATTTT. Translation gives CASSRTPDTNQPQHF.